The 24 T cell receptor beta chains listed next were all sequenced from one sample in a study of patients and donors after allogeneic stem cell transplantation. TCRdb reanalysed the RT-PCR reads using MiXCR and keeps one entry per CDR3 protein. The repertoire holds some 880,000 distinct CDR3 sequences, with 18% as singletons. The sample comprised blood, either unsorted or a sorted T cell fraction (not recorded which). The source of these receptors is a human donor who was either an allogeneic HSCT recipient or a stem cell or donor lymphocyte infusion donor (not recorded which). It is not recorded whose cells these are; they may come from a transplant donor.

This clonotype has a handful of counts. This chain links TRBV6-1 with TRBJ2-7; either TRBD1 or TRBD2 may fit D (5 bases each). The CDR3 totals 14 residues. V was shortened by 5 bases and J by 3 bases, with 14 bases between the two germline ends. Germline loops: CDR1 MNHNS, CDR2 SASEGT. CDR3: CASSHPGPNYEQYF. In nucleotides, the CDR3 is TGTGCCAGCAGTCACCCGGGACCAAACTACGAGCAGTACTTC.

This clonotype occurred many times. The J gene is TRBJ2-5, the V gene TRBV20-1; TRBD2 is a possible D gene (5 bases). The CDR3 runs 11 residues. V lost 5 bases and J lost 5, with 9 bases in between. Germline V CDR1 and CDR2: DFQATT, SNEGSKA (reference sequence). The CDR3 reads CSAGRGETQYF. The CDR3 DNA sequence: TGCAGTGCTGGGAGAGGGGAGACCCAGTACTTC.

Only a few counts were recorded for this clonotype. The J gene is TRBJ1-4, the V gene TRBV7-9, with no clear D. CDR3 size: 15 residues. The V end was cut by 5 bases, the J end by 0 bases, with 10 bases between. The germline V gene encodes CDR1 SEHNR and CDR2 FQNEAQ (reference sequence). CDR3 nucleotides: TGTGCCAGCAGCGCGAAACAGACAACTAATGAAAAACTGTTTTTT. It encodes CASSAKQTTNEKLFF.

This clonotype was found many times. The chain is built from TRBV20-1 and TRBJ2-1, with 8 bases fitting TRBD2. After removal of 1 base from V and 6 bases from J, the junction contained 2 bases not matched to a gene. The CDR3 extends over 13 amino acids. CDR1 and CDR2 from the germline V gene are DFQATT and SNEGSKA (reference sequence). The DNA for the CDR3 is TGCAGTGCTAGAGGGGCGGGAGGCAATGAGCAGTTCTTC. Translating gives CSARGAGGNEQFF.

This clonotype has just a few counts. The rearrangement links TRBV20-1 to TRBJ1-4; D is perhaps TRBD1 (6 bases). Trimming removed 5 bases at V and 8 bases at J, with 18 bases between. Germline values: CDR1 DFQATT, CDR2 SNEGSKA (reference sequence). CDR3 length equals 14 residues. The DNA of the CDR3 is TGCAGTGCTCAACAGGGTTCAGTAGGGGAAAAACTGTTTTTT. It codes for CSAQQGSVGEKLFF.

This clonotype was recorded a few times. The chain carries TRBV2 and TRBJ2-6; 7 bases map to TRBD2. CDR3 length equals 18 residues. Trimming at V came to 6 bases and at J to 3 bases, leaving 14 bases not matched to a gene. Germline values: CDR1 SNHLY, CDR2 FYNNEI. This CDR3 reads CASSELWRERFGANVLTF. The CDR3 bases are TGTGCCAGCAGCGAGCTCTGGCGGGAGCGCTTTGGGGCCAACGTCCTGACTTTC.

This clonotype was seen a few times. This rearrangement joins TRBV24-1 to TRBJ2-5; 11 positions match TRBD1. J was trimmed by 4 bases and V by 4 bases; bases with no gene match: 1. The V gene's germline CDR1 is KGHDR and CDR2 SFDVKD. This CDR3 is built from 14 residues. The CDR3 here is CATSDGQGAETQYF. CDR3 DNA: TGTGCCACCAGTGACGGACAGGGGGCAGAGACCCAGTACTTC.

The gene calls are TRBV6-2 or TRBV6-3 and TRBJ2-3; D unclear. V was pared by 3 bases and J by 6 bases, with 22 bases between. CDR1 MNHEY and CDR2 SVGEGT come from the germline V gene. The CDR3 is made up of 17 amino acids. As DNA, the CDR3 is TGTGCCAGCAGTTATCCCGTAGTCATTGGTGGCGACGATACGCAGTATTTT. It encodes CASSYPVVIGGDDTQYF.

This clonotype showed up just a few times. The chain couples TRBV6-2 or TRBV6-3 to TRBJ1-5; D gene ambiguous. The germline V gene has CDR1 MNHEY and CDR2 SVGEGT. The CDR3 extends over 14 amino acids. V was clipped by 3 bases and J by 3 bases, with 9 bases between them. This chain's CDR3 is CASSYAGVNQPQHF. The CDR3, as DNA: TGTGCCAGCAGTTATGCAGGAGTCAATCAGCCCCAGCATTTT.

CDR3 region: CASSFRGTGSYEQYF. DNA for the CDR3: TGTGCCAGCAGCTTTAGGGGGACAGGTTCCTACGAGCAGTACTTC. The V gene is TRBV5-6, the J gene TRBJ2-7; 8 bases match TRBD1. Germline CDR1 and CDR2: SGHDT and YYEEEE. V was pared by 2 bases and J by 1 base, with 5 bases of the junction left unmatched. CDR3 length equals 15 residues.

The DNA for the CDR3 is TGCAGTGCCCAGTCGGACCTACCATCCTACGAGCAGTACTTC. It codes for CSAQSDLPSYEQYF. The V and J genes are TRBV20-1 and TRBJ2-7, with D uncertain. V was pared by 6 bases and J by 1 base, with 16 bases between. There are 14 residues in the CDR3. Germline V CDR1 and CDR2: DFQATT, SNEGSKA (reference sequence).

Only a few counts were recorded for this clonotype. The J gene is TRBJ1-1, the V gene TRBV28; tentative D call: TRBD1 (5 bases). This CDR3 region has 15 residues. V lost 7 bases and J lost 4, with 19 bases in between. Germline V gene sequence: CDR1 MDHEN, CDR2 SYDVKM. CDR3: CASISGGDLVTEAFF. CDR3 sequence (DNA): TGTGCCAGCATCTCGGGGGGAGACCTGGTCACTGAAGCTTTCTTT.

The CDR3 region is CASRQPGDSNSYEQYF. The CDR3 DNA reads TGTGCCAGCAGACAACCCGGGGACAGCAACTCCTACGAGCAGTACTTC. This chain uses TRBV6-1 with TRBJ2-7; 7 bases are shared with TRBD1. The CDR3 extends over 16 amino acids. Per germline, CDR1 MNHNS and CDR2 SASEGT. V lost 6 bases, J lost 0 bases, and 11 bases stayed unmatched.

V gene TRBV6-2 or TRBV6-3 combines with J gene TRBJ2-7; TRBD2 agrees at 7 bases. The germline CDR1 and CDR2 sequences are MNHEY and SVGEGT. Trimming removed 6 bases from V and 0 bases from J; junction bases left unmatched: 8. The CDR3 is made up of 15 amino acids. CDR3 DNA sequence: TGTGCCAGCAGCCGAGCGGGGAGACACTCCTACGAGCAGTACTTC. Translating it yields CASSRAGRHSYEQYF.

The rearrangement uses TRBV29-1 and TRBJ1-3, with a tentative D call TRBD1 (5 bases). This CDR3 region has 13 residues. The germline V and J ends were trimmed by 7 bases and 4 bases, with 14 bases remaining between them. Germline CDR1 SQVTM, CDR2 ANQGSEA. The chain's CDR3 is CSAKQASGNTIYF. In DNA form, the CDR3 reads TGCAGCGCAAAACAGGCGTCCGGAAACACCATATATTTT.

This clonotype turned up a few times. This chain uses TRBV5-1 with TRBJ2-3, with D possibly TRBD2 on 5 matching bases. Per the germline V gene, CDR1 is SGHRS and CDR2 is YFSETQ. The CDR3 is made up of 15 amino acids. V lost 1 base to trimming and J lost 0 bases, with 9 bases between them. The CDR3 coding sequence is TGCGCCAGCAGCTTGACGGACTCTAGCACAGATACGCAGTATTTT. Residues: CASSLTDSSTDTQYF.

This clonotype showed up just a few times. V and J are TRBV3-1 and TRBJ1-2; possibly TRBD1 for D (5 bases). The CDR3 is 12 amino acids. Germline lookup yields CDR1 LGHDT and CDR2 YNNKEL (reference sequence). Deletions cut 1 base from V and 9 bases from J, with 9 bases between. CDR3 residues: CASSQGDRSYTF. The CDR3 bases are TGTGCCAGCAGCCAAGGAGACAGAAGCTACACCTTC.

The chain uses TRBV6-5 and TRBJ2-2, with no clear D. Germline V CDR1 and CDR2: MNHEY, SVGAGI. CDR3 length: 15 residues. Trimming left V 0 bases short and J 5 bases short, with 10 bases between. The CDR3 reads CASSYSEFRTGELFF. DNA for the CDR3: TGTGCCAGCAGTTACTCTGAGTTCCGGACCGGGGAGCTGTTTTTT.

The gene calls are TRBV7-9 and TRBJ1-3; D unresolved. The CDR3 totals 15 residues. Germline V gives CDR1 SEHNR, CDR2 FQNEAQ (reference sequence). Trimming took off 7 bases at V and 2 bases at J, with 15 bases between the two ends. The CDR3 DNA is TGTGCCAGCATCCAAACTAGGGTAGCTGGAAACACCATATATTTT. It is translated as CASIQTRVAGNTIYF.

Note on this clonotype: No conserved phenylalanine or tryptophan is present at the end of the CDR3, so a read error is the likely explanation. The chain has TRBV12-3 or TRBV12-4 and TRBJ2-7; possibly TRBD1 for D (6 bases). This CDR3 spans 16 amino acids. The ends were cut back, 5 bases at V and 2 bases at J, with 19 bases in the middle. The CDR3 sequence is CASSPHRARGPYEQYS. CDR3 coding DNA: TGTGCCAGCAGTCCTCACAGGGCTCGGGGCCCCTACGAGCAGTACTCC.

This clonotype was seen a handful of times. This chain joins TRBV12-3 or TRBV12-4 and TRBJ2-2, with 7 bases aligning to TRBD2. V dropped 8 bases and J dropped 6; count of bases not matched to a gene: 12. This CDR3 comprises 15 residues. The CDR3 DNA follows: TGTGCCAGCGTCGGCGGGAGCGTGACCGCCGGGGAGCTGTTTTTT. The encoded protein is CASVGGSVTAGELFF.

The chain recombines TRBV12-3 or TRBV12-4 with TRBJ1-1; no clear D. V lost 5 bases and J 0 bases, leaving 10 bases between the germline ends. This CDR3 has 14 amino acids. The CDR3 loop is CASSPRKLNTEAFF. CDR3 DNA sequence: TGTGCCAGCAGTCCCCGGAAGTTGAACACTGAAGCTTTCTTT.

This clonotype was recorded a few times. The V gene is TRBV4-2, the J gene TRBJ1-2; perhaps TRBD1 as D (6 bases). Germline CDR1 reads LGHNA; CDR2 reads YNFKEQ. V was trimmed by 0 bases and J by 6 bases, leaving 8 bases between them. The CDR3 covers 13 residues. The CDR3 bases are TGTGCCAGCAGCCAAGATGCAGGGGATGGCTACACCTTC. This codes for CASSQDAGDGYTF.

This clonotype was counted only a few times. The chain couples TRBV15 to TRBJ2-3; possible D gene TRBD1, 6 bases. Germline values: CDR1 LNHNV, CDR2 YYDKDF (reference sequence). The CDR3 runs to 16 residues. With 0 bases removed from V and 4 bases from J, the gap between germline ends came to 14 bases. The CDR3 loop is CATSRDLGAKADTQYF. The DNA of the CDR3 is TGTGCCACCAGCAGAGATTTGGGGGCAAAGGCAGATACGCAGTATTTT.